The rows below give T cell receptor beta chains drawn from one sample of a study of monozygotic twins with inflammatory bowel disease. Each CDR3 protein gets one entry in TCRdb, which reprocessed the 5' RACE reads and gives no DNA. The repertoire table contains around 40,000 distinct CDR3 sequences. Sequencing was performed on blood. These receptor sequences come from a human donor with ulcerative colitis or Crohn's disease, or a healthy co-twin of an affected twin (not recorded which). CDR3s include the opening cysteine and the closing phenylalanine or tryptophan. Each record gives: V gene, J gene, CDR3 protein.

v_call: TRBV5-1; j_call: TRBJ2-7; cdr3_aa: CASSLALDAVIPYEQYF
v_call: TRBV5-4; j_call: TRBJ2-7; cdr3_aa: CASSSEAYEQYF
v_call: TRBV6-6; j_call: TRBJ2-7; cdr3_aa: CASSYLGQYYEQYF
v_call: TRBV5-6; j_call: TRBJ2-1; cdr3_aa: CASSFPLIQVYNEQFF
v_call: TRBV28; j_call: TRBJ1-4; cdr3_aa: CASSPRRGQSYEKLFF
v_call: TRBV5-1; j_call: TRBJ2-7; cdr3_aa: CASSRGDRHYEQYF
v_call: TRBV25-1; j_call: TRBJ2-5; cdr3_aa: CASSEFGSLTETQYF
v_call: TRBV10-3; j_call: TRBJ1-1; cdr3_aa: CAISVSRIGGNTEAFF
v_call: TRBV27; j_call: TRBJ1-6; cdr3_aa: CASSSARALNSPLHF
v_call: TRBV18; j_call: TRBJ1-3; cdr3_aa: CASSPGPSGNTIYF
v_call: TRBV29-1; j_call: TRBJ2-7; cdr3_aa: CSAAGTSTHEQYF
v_call: TRBV4-2; j_call: TRBJ2-1; cdr3_aa: CASSQARGGGAEQFF
v_call: TRBV19; j_call: TRBJ2-1; cdr3_aa: CASSKTGEWGEQFF
v_call: TRBV28; j_call: TRBJ2-7; cdr3_aa: CASSLGSTAPYEQYF
v_call: TRBV1; j_call: TRBJ2-7; cdr3_aa: CTSSSFPGRAKLNEQYF
v_call: TRBV29-1; j_call: TRBJ1-4; cdr3_aa: CSVPARGALNEKLFF